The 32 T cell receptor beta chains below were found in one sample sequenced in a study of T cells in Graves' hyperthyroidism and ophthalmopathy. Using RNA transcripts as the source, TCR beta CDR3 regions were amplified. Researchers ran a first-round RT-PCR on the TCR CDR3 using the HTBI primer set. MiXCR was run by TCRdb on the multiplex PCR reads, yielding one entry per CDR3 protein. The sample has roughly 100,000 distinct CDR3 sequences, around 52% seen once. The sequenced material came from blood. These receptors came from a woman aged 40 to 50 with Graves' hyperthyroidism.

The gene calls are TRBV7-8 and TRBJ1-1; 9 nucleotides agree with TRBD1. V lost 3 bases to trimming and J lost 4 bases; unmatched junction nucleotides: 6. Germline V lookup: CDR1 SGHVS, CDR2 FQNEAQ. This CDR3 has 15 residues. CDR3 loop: CASSFPGTGSTEAFF. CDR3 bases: TGTGCCAGCAGCTTCCCCGGGACAGGGAGCACTGAAGCTTTCTTT.

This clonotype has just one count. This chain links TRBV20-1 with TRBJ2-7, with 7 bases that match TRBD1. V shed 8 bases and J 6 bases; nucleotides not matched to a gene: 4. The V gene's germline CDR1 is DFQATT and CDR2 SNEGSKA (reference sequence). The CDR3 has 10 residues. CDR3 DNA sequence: TGCAGTAGTACAGGGGTCGAGCAGTACTTC. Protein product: CSSTGVEQYF.

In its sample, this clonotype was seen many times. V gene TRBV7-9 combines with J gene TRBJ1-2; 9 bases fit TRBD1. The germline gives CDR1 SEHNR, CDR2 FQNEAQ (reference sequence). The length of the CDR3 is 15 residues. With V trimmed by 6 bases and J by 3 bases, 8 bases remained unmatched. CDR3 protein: CASRPPGQGYYGYTF. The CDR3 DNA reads TGTGCCAGCAGACCCCCGGGACAGGGCTACTATGGCTACACCTTC.

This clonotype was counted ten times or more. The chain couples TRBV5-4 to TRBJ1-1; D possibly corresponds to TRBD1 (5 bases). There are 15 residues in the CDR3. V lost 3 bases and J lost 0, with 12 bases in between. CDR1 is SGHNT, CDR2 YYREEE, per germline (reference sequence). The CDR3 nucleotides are TGTGCCAGCAGCTGGGGCCAGGAACTGAACACTGAAGCTTTCTTT. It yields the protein CASSWGQELNTEAFF.

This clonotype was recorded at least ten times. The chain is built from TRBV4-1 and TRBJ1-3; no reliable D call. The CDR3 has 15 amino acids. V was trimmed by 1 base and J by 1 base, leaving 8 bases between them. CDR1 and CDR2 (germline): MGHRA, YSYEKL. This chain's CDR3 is CASSQGDGSGNTIYF. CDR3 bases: TGCGCCAGCAGCCAAGGGGATGGTTCTGGAAACACCATATATTTT.

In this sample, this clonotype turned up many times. CDR3 protein: CASSFGHGDSNQPQHF. CDR3 DNA: TGCGCCAGCAGCTTTGGACACGGGGATAGCAATCAGCCCCAGCATTTT. The rearrangement links TRBV5-1 to TRBJ1-5, with D perhaps matching TRBD1 (5 bases). The CDR3 has 16 amino acids. The V and J ends lost 2 bases and 0 bases respectively, with 12 bases between them. The germline CDR1 and CDR2 sequences are SGHRS and YFSETQ.

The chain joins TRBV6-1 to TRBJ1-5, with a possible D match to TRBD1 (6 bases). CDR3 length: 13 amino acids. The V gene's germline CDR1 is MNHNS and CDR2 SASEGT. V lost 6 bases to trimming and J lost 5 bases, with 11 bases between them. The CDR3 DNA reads TGTGCCAGCAGAAAACAGGGATATCAGCCCCAGCATTTT. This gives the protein CASRKQGYQPQHF.

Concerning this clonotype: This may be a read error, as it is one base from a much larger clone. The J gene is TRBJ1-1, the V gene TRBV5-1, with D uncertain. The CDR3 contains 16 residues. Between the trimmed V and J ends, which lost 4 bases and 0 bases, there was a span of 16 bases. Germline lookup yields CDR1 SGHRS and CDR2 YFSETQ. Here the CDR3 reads CASSASLESMNTEAFF. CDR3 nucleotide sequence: TGCGCCAGCAGCGCATCGTTGGAGTCCATGAACACTGAAGCTTTCTTT.

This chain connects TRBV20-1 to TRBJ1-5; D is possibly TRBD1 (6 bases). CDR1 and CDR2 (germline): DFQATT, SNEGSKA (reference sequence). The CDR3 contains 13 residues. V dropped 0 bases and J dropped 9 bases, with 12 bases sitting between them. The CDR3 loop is CSARDGGGRPQHF. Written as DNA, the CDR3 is TGCAGTGCTAGAGATGGGGGCGGGAGGCCCCAGCATTTT.

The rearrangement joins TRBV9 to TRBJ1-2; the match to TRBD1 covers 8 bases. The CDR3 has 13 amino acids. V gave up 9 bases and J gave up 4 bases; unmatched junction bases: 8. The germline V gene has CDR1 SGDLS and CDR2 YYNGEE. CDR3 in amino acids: CATSTGDSYGYTF. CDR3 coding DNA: TGTGCCACCTCGACAGGGGATAGCTATGGCTACACCTTC.

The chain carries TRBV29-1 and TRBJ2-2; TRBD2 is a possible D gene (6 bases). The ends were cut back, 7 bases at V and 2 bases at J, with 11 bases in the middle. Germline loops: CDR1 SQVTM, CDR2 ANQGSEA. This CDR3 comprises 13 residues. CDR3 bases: TGCAGCGCCGGGACTTACAACACCGGGGAGCTGTTTTTT. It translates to CSAGTYNTGELFF.

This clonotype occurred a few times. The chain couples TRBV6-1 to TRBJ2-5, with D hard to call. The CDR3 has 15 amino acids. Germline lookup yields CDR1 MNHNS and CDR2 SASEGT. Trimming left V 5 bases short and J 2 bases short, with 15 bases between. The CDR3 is CASSTRPDDQETQYF. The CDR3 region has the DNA TGTGCCAGCAGTACTCGACCGGACGATCAAGAGACCCAGTACTTC.

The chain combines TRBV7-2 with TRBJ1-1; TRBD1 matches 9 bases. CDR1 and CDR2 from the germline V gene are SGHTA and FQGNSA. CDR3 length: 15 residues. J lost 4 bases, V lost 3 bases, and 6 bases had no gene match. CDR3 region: CASSLGTTGGTEAFF. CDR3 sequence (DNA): TGTGCCAGCAGCTTGGGGACGACAGGGGGCACTGAAGCTTTCTTT.

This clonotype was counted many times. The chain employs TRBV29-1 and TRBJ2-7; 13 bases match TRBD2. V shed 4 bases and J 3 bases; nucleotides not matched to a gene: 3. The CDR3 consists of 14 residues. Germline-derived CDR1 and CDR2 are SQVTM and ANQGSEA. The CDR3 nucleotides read TGCAGCGTTGCGGGACTAGCGGGATTCTACGAGCAGTACTTC. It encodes CSVAGLAGFYEQYF.

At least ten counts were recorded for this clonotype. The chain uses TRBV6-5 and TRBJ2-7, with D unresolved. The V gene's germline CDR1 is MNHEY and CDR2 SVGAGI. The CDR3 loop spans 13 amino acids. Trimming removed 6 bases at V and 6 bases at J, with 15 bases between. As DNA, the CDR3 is TGTGCCAGCAGACTCATTAAGGTTGGCGAGCAGTACTTC. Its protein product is CASRLIKVGEQYF.

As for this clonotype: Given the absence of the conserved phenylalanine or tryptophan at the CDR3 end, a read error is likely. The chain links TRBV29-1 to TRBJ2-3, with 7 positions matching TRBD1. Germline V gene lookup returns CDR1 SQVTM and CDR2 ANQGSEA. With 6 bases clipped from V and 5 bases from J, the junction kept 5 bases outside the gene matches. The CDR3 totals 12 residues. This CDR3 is CSVGTGVDTQYL. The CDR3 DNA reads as TGCAGCGTAGGAACAGGGGTAGATACGCAGTATCTT.

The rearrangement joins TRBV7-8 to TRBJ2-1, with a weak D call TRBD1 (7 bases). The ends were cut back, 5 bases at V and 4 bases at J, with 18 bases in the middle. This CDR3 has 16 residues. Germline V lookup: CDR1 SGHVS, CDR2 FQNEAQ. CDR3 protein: CASSQDRDSIYNEQFF. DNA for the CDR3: TGTGCCAGCAGCCAAGACAGGGACTCTATATACAATGAGCAGTTCTTC. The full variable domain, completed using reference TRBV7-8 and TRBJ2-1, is GAGVSQSPRYKVAKRGQDVALRCDPISGHVSLFWYQQALGQGPEFLTYFQNEAQLDKSGLPSDRFFAERPEGSVSTLKIQRTQQEDSAVYLCASSQDRDSIYNEQFFGPGTRLTVL.

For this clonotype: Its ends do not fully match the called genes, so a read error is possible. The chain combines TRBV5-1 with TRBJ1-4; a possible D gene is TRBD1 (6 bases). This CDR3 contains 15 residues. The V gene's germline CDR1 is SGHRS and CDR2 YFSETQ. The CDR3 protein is CASSLEGGVSKKLFF. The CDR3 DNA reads TGTGCCAGCAGCTTAGAGGGGGGGGTGTCAAAGAAACTGTTTTTT.

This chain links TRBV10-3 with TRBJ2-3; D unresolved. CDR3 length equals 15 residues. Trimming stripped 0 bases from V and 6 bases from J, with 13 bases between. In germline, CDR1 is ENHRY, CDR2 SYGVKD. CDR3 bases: TGTGCCATCAGTGAGTCTGGGTCCGGCAAGGATACGCAGTATTTT. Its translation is CAISESGSGKDTQYF.

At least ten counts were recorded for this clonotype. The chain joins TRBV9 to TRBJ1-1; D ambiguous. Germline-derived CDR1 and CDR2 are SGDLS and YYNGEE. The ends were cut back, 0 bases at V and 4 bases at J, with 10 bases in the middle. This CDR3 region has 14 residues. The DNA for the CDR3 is TGTGCCAGCAGCGTAGCAATAGGGAGCACTGAAGCTTTCTTT. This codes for CASSVAIGSTEAFF.

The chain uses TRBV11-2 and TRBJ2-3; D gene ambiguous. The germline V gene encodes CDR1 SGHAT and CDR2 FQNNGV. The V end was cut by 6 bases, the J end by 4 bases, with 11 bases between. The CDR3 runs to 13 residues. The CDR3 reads CASSDGLPDTQYF. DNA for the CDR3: TGTGCCAGCAGTGACGGGCTACCAGATACGCAGTATTTT.

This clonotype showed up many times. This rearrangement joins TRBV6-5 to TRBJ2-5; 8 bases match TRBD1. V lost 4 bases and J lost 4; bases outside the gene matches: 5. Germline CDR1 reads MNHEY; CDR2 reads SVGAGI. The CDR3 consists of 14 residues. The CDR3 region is CASSSTGEVETQYF. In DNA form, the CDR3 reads TGTGCCAGCAGTTCGACAGGGGAGGTAGAGACCCAGTACTTC.

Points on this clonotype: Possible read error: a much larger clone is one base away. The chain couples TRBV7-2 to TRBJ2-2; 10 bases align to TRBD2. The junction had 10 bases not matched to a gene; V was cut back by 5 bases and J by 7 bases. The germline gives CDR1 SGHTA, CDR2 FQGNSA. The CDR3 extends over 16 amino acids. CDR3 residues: CASSLVAGGRGGELFF. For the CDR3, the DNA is TGTGCCAGCAGCCTTGTAGCGGGAGGCCGTGGCGGGGAGCTGTTTTTT. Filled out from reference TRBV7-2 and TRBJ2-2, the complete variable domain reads GAGVSQSPSNKVTEKGKDVELRCDPISGHTALYWYRQSLGQGLEFLIYFQGNSAPDKSGLPSDRFSAERTGGSVSTLTIQRTQQEDSAVYLCASSLVAGGRGGELFFGEGSRLTVL.

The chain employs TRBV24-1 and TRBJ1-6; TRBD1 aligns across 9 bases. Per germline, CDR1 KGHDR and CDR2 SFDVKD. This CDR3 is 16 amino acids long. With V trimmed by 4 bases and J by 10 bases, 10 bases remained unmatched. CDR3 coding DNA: TGTGCCACCAGTGAGACAGCGGGACAGGGACAATCACCCCTCCACTTT. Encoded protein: CATSETAGQGQSPLHF.

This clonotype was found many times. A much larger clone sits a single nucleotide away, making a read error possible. The CDR3 loop reads CSASGGTYQETQYF. The CDR3 nucleotides are TGCAGTGCTAGTGGAGGGACCTACCAAGAGACCCAGTACTTC. The chain couples TRBV20-1 to TRBJ2-5; D may be TRBD2 (6 bases). This CDR3 contains 14 residues. Germline V lookup: CDR1 DFQATT, CDR2 SNEGSKA (reference sequence). The V end lost 3 bases, the J end lost 0 bases, and 11 bases lay between the germline ends.

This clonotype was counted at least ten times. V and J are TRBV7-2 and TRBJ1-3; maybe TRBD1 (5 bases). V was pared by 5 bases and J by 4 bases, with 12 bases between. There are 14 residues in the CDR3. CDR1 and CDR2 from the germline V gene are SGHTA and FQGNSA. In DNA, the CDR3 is TGTGCCAGCAGCGGGGGGTTTACCGGAAACACCATATATTTT. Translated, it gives CASSGGFTGNTIYF.

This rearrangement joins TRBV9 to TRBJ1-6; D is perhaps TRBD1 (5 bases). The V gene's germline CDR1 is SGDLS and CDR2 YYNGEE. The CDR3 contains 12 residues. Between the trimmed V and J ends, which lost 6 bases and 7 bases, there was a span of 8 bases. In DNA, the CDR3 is TGTGCCAGCAAAGCAGGGAATTCACCCCTCCACTTT. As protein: CASKAGNSPLHF. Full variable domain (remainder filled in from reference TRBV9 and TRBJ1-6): DSGVTQTPKHLITATGQRVTLRCSPRSGDLSVYWYQQSLDQGLQFLIQYYNGEERAKGNILERFSAQQFPDLHSELNLSSLELGDSALYFCASKAGNSPLHFGNGTRLTVT.

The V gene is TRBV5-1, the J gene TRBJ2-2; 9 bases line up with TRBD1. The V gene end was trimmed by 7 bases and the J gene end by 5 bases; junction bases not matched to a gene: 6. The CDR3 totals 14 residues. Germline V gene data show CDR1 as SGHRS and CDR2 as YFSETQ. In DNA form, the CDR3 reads TGCGCCAGCGGGCAGGGACAGGGAACCGGGGAGCTGTTTTTT. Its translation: CASGQGQGTGELFF.

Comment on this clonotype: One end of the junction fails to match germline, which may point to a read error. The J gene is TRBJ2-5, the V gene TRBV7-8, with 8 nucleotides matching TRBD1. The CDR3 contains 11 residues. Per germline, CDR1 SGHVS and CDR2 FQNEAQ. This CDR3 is CASSSTGGGEF. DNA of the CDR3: TGTGCCAGCAGCTCCACAGGGGGAGGAGAATTC.

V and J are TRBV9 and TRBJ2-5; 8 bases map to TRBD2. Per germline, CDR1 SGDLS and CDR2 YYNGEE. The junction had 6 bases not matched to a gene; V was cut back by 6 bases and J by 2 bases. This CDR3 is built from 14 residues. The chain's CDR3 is CASTRAGGQETQYF. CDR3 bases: TGTGCCAGCACCCGGGCGGGAGGACAAGAGACCCAGTACTTC.

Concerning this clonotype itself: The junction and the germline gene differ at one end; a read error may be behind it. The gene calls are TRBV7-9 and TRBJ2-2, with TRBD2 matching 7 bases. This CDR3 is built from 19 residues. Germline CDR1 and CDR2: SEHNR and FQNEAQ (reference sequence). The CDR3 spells CASTGRTVGRTKNTGGLFF. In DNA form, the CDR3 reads TGCGCCAGCACCGGGAGAACGGTCGGGAGGACTAAGAACACCGGGGGGCTGTTTTTT.

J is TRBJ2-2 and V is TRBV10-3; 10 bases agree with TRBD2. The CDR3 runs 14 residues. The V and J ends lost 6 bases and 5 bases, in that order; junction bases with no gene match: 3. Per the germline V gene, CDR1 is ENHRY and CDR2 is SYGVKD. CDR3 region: CAIRVAGGTGELFF. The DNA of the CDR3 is TGTGCCATCAGAGTAGCGGGAGGAACCGGGGAGCTGTTTTTT.